This T cell receptor (beta chain) emerged from a study of Ad26.COV2.S vaccination and SARS-CoV-2 variants. Study summary: Trial arm assignment for the donor was COV1001 Ad26.COV2.S. Dosing was one shot or two shots 56 days apart.

Method: immunoSEQ multiplex PCR; TCRdb's copy keeps in-frame clones and lacks some. The sample contains around 250,000 clones, about 89% of which appear only once. The V end was cut by 6 bases, the J end by 7 bases, with 10 bases between. This CDR3 comprises 11 residues. Germline CDR1 and CDR2: DFQATT and SNEGSKA (reference sequence). As concerns this clone: Its antigen is still unknown. Other nucleotide sequences from this sample produce the same CDR3.

Study results and limitations: Placebo recipients trailed vaccine recipients in spike-specific TCR breadth.

Treatment meaning: some 20 received Ad26.COV2.S at low or high dose, single or two shots; about 5 received placebo; per-sample allocation not given. Samples came from day 63 after the first vaccine or placebo injection. This chain connects TRBV20-1 to TRBJ2-1; D possibly matches TRBD1 or TRBD2 (5 bases each). The sample here was peripheral blood, taken in a trial of Ad26.COV2.S vaccine versus placebo. The receptor was derived from a person aged 18 to 59 who received the Ad26.COV2.S COVID-19 vaccine or a placebo. The CDR3 DNA reads TGCAGTGCCCCGGGACCAAATGAGCAGTTCTTC. It is translated as CSAPGPNEQFF.